A selection of T cell receptor beta chains follows, all from one sample in a study of blood T cells in healthy people across ages. TCRdb itself ran the 5' RACE reads through MiXCR, one entry per CDR3 protein. The profile shows about 280,000 distinct CDR3 sequences, 25% to 30% of them singletons. The sample comprised blood. The receptors derive from a woman between 65 and 79 years old in good health. Each CDR3 is given with its conserved first and last residue. A D gene is named only where the DNA matches it firmly. Clone sizes are given selectively: once, few, many, or a class where the clone is expanded.

>TRBJ2-1|TRBD2|TRBV27|-
CASSLLAGGYGNNEQFF
TGTGCCAGCAGTTTACTAGCGGGAGGGTACGGTAACAATGAGCAGTTCTTC
>TRBJ2-7|-|TRBV24-1|-
CATSDWKQGRYEQYF
TGTGCCACCAGTGATTGGAAACAGGGAAGGTACGAGCAGTACTTC
>TRBJ2-1|TRBD2|TRBV6-6|-
CASSYNSLAGDEQFF
TGTGCCAGCAGTTACAACAGTCTAGCGGGAGACGAGCAGTTCTTC
>TRBJ2-1|TRBD2|TRBV15|-
CATKADLAVNEQFF
TGTGCCACCAAGGCTGACCTAGCGGTAAATGAGCAGTTCTTC
>TRBJ2-5|TRBD2|TRBV15|few
CATSRQLAGAQETQYF
TGTGCCACCAGCAGACAACTAGCGGGTGCGCAAGAGACCCAGTACTTC
>TRBJ2-7|-|TRBV7-2|few
CASSLTLTDSYEQYF
TGTGCCAGCAGCTTAACTTTGACCGACTCCTACGAGCAGTACTTC
>TRBJ1-2|-|TRBV4-1|few
CASSPGVHYGYTF
TGCGCCAGCAGCCCGGGGGTCCACTATGGCTACACCTTC
>TRBJ1-3|-|TRBV12-3/TRBV12-4|few
CASGSGLENTIYF
TGTGCCAGCGGATCAGGGTTGGAAAACACCATATATTTT
>TRBJ2-5|TRBD2|TRBV12-3/TRBV12-4|-
CASSTSGRARDEQLF
TGTGCCAGCAGTACCAGCGGGAGGGCTAGGGATGAGCAGCTCTTC
>TRBJ2-6|TRBD1|TRBV29-1|-
CSIGTGNSEANVLTF
TGCAGCATTGGGACAGGCAACTCTGAGGCCAACGTCCTGACTTTC
>TRBJ2-7|TRBD1|TRBV7-2|-
CASSLVWDRVYEQYF
TGTGCCAGCAGCTTAGTTTGGGACAGGGTCTACGAGCAGTACTTC
>TRBJ2-2|-|TRBV5-1|-
CASSPPGSGELFF
TGCGCCAGCAGCCCGCCCGGTAGCGGGGAGCTGTTTTTT
>TRBJ1-2|-|TRBV6-2/TRBV6-3|-
CASRAIQGPYGYTF
TGTGCCAGCAGGGCGATACAGGGACCCTATGGCTACACCTTC
>TRBJ1-5|-|TRBV3-1|-
CASSLTPTGSGNQPQHF
TGTGCCAGCAGCCTAACTCCTACAGGGTCGGGCAATCAGCCCCAGCATTTT
>TRBJ1-4|TRBD1|TRBV2|few
CASNTVTGGSSNPRF
TGTGCCAGCAACACCGTGACAGGGGGCTCTTCTAACCCCCGTTTT
>TRBJ2-7|TRBD1|TRBV27|-
CASRPTGGEQYF
TGTGCCAGCAGACCAACAGGGGGCGAGCAGTACTTC
>TRBJ1-1|-|TRBV25-1|few
CASTDPGHRGSPEAFF
TGTGCCAGCACCGACCCGGGACACCGGGGGAGTCCTGAAGCTTTCTTT
>TRBJ2-5|TRBD2|TRBV5-1|-
CASSLGGPGGSETQYF
TGCGCCAGCAGCTTGGGAGGTCCGGGAGGGAGTGAGACCCAGTACTTC
>TRBJ2-7|-|TRBV29-1|few
CSVLLGAEQYF
TGCAGCGTTCTACTGGGGGCCGAGCAGTACTTC
>TRBJ2-4|-|TRBV28|few
CASSFLGTVNIQYF
TGTGCCAGCAGTTTCTTGGGGACGGTAAACATTCAGTACTTC
>TRBJ2-7|TRBD1|TRBV20-1|-
CSAPRPGQGMNEQYF
TGCAGTGCCCCACGACCGGGACAGGGGATGAACGAGCAGTACTTC
>TRBJ2-5|-|TRBV29-1|-
CSGARTVETQYF
TGCAGCGGGGCACGAACAGTTGAGACCCAGTACTTC